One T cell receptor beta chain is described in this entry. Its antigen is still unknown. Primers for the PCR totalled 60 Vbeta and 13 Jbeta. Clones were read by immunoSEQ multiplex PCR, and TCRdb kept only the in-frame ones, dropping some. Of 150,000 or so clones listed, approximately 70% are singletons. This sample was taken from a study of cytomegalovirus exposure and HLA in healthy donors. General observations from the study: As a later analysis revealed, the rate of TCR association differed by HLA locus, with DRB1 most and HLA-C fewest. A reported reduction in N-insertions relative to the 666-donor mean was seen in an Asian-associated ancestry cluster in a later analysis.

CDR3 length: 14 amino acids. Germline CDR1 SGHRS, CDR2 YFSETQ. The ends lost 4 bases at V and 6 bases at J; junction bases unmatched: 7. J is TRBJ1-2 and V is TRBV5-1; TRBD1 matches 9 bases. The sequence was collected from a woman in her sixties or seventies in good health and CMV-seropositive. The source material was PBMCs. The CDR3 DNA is TGCGCCAGCAGCCGGGACAGGGATAGGGATGGCTACACCTTC. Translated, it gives CASSRDRDRDGYTF.